Listed below are T cell receptor beta chains from one sample, sequenced in a study of cytomegalovirus exposure and HLA in healthy donors. Assay: immunoSEQ multiplex PCR; the TCRdb copy retains only in-frame clones and omits some. The sample records 110,000 to 150,000 clones, around 82% being singletons. The source material was PBMCs. These TCRs come from a man aged 18 to 29 in good health and CMV-seropositive. Both conserved end residues are part of each CDR3. D genes are given only for firm matches. Clone size is stated in some rows and not others, as once, few, many or a class when expanded.

j_gene: TRBJ2-6; d_gene: TRBD1; abundance: -; v_gene: TRBV19; CDR3nt: TGTGCCAGTAGCCCCCGACAGGGATGGCCCTCTGGGGCCAACGTCCTGACTTTC; CDR3aa: CASSPRQGWPSGANVLTF
j_gene: TRBJ1-1; d_gene: TRBD1; abundance: once; v_gene: TRBV6-5; CDR3nt: TGTGCCAGCAGTCCGGACAGGGGGCGGAACACTGAAGCTTTCTTT; CDR3aa: CASSPDRGRNTEAFF
j_gene: TRBJ1-5; d_gene: -; abundance: few; v_gene: TRBV15; CDR3nt: TGTGCCACCAGCAGAGGGGGAGCAAGCAATCAGCCCCAGCATTTT; CDR3aa: CATSRGGASNQPQHF
j_gene: TRBJ2-7; d_gene: -; abundance: -; v_gene: TRBV27; CDR3nt: TGTGCCAGCAGTTTACGGGGGTATGGCCACGAGCAGTACTTC; CDR3aa: CASSLRGYGHEQYF
j_gene: TRBJ1-1; d_gene: -; abundance: -; v_gene: TRBV5-8; CDR3nt: TGTGCCAGCAGCTCGACAGTATACACTGAAGCTTTCTTT; CDR3aa: CASSSTVYTEAFF
j_gene: TRBJ2-7; d_gene: -; abundance: few; v_gene: TRBV27; CDR3nt: TGTGCCAGCAGTTCGCCGACTGACAGCTCCTACGAGCAGTACTTC; CDR3aa: CASSSPTDSSYEQYF
j_gene: TRBJ2-7; d_gene: -; abundance: -; v_gene: TRBV27; CDR3nt: TGTGCCAGCAGTCCACTAGTCCGGCACTACGAGCAGTACTTC; CDR3aa: CASSPLVRHYEQYF
j_gene: TRBJ2-3; d_gene: TRBD2; abundance: -; v_gene: TRBV5-6; CDR3nt: TGTGCCAGCAGCTTTATAGACCAACTAGCGGATGGGGAATATTTT; CDR3aa: CASSFIDQLADGEYF
j_gene: TRBJ2-2; d_gene: TRBD2; abundance: -; v_gene: TRBV14; CDR3nt: TGTGCCAGCAGACCCCGACTAGCGGAGGGGGGGACCGGGGAGCTGTTTTTT; CDR3aa: CASRPRLAEGGTGELFF
j_gene: TRBJ2-1; d_gene: -; abundance: -; v_gene: TRBV6-1; CDR3nt: TGTGCCAGCACCTGGACAGATTACAATGAGCAGTTCTTC; CDR3aa: CASTWTDYNEQFF
j_gene: TRBJ2-2; d_gene: -; abundance: once; v_gene: TRBV7-2; CDR3nt: TGTGCCAGCACTACGTTAACAGGAAACACCGGGGAGCTGTTTTTT; CDR3aa: CASTTLTGNTGELFF